The 20 T cell receptor beta chains listed next were all sequenced from one sample in a study of T-cell reconstitution after alpha-beta-depleted transplantation in children. Unique molecular identifiers featured in how the TCRbeta library was prepared. Each CDR3 protein gets one entry after TCRdb re-called the PCR reads with MiXCR. The top ten hold roughly 7% of the sample, which has about 300,000 distinct CDR3 sequences, about 9.5% seen once. This material consisted of PBMCs, taken before TCRalphabeta/CD19-depleted stem cell transplant. The receptors were gathered from a boy less than two years old with acute myeloid leukemia, due to receive a stem cell transplant.

The sample holds many counts of this clonotype. The chain employs TRBV20-1 and TRBJ2-3, with 9 bases aligning to TRBD2. From germline, CDR1 is DFQATT and CDR2 SNEGSKA (reference sequence). J was trimmed by 0 bases and V by 3 bases; bases with no gene match: 7. The CDR3 spans 16 residues. The CDR3 sequence: CSASGLAGPSTDTQYF. CDR3 nucleotides: TGCAGTGCTAGTGGGCTAGCGGGGCCAAGCACAGATACGCAGTATTTT.

This clonotype was recorded many times. The chain carries TRBV29-1 and TRBJ1-4; D unresolved. V gave up 2 bases and J gave up 3 bases, with 10 bases separating them. Germline V gene lookup returns CDR1 SQVTM and CDR2 ANQGSEA. This CDR3 spans 14 amino acids. The CDR3 spells CSVERVLANEKLFF. CDR3 sequence (DNA): TGCAGCGTTGAACGGGTTTTGGCTAATGAAAAACTGTTTTTT.

Regarding this clonotype: A much larger clone sits a single nucleotide away, making a read error possible. V gene TRBV29-1 combines with J gene TRBJ2-1; D remains ambiguous. The CDR3 runs 11 residues. Trimming cost V 5 bases and J 8 bases, with 10 bases left between them. The V gene's germline CDR1 is SQVTM and CDR2 ANQGSEA. The CDR3 region has the DNA TGCAGCGTTAAATCTCTCCATGAGCAGTTCTTC. It specifies CSVKSLHEQFF.

The V call is TRBV7-2, the J call TRBJ1-5; tentative D call: TRBD1 (6 bases). V dropped 4 bases and J dropped 0 bases, with 13 bases sitting between them. CDR3 length equals 16 residues. From germline, CDR1 is SGHTA and CDR2 FQGNSA. Here the CDR3 reads CASSSSGDYSNQPQHF. CDR3 nucleotides: TGTGCCAGCAGCTCCTCAGGGGACTATAGCAATCAGCCCCAGCATTTT.

The genes are TRBV28 and TRBJ2-7; either TRBD1 or TRBD2 may supply D (5 bases each). V lost 10 bases to trimming and J lost 1 base, with 17 bases between them. CDR1 is MDHEN, CDR2 SYDVKM, per germline. The length of the CDR3 is 14 residues. CDR3 sequence (DNA): TGTGCCATGGGCCCCGGGACCCTTTCCTACGAGCAGTACTTC. This translates into CAMGPGTLSYEQYF.

This clonotype was recorded at least ten times. The chain has TRBV9 and TRBJ2-2; D may be TRBD1 or TRBD2 (5 bases each). This CDR3 contains 16 residues. Trimming took 0 bases from V and 5 from J, leaving 14 bases between them. CDR1 and CDR2 (germline): SGDLS, YYNGEE. The CDR3 nucleotides read TGTGCCAGCAGCGTAGGAGGGGCTATGCGTACCGGGGAGCTGTTTTTT. Amino acid sequence: CASSVGGAMRTGELFF.

The chain recombines TRBV24-1 with TRBJ2-7; 8 nucleotides agree with TRBD2. The CDR3 length is 17 residues. Germline loops: CDR1 KGHDR, CDR2 SFDVKD. After removal of 2 bases from V and 1 base from J, the junction contained 9 bases not matched to a gene. This CDR3 reads CATSDSYRGGRSYEQYF. The CDR3 coding sequence is TGTGCCACCAGTGATTCGTATCGGGGGGGCCGATCCTACGAGCAGTACTTC.

The table lists this clonotype with many counts. The chain joins TRBV9 to TRBJ2-3, with D possibly called TRBD1 or TRBD2 (5 bases each). The CDR3 consists of 15 residues. The V end lost 3 bases, the J end lost 1 base, and 12 bases lay between the germline ends. Germline loops: CDR1 SGDLS, CDR2 YYNGEE. The CDR3 here is CASSERGPGTDTQYF. Written as DNA, the CDR3 is TGTGCCAGCAGCGAGAGGGGACCGGGCACAGATACGCAGTATTTT. Full variable domain (rest looked up from reference TRBV9 and TRBJ2-3): DSGVTQTPKHLITATGQRVTLRCSPRSGDLSVYWYQQSLDQGLQFLIQYYNGEERAKGNILERFSAQQFPDLHSELNLSSLELGDSALYFCASSERGPGTDTQYFGPGTRLTVL.

This clonotype was recorded many times. This rearrangement joins TRBV5-1 to TRBJ2-7; D could derive from TRBD1 or TRBD2 (5 bases each). CDR3 size: 15 residues. Germline lookup yields CDR1 SGHRS and CDR2 YFSETQ. V lost 0 bases and J lost 4, with 14 bases in between. CDR3 region: CASSLDPGLIYEQYF. The CDR3, as DNA: TGCGCCAGCAGCTTGGACCCGGGGCTTATTTACGAGCAGTACTTC.

This clonotype was picked up many times. The CDR3 protein is CATPGQGREPNQPQHF. The CDR3 DNA sequence: TGTGCCACCCCCGGCCAGGGTCGGGAGCCAAATCAGCCCCAGCATTTT. The V gene is TRBV27, the J gene TRBJ1-5, with D maybe TRBD1 (5 bases). This CDR3 is built from 16 residues. The V gene lost 10 bases and the J gene lost 4 bases, with 23 bases spanning the gap. CDR1 is MNHEY, CDR2 SMNVEV, per germline (reference sequence).

The gene calls are TRBV10-3 and TRBJ1-2; 7 bases match TRBD1. Germline V lookup: CDR1 ENHRY, CDR2 SYGVKD. This CDR3 spans 15 amino acids. J gave up 3 bases and V 0 bases, and 4 bases lay outside the gene matches. CDR3 DNA: TGTGCCATCAGTGAGTCGACTGGGACAGACTATGGCTACACCTTC. Translating gives CAISESTGTDYGYTF.

The table lists this clonotype with many counts. The chain carries TRBV12-3 or TRBV12-4 and TRBJ2-7, with 9 bases fitting TRBD1. The J segment lost 3 bases and the V segment lost 4 bases, leaving 4 bases of the junction unmatched. The CDR3 is 14 amino acids. The CDR3 here is CASSSDRGGYEQYF. The CDR3 DNA is TGTGCCAGCAGTTCGGACAGGGGAGGCTACGAGCAGTACTTC.

This clonotype was recorded many times. The chain carries TRBV9 and TRBJ2-2, with a tentative D call TRBD1 (6 bases). Trimming removed 2 bases from V and 3 bases from J, with 11 bases in between. The CDR3 spans 15 residues. Per germline, CDR1 SGDLS and CDR2 YYNGEE. CDR3 DNA: TGTGCCAGCAGCGTTATGGGGGCACACACCGGGGAGCTGTTTTTT. Protein product: CASSVMGAHTGELFF.

This clonotype was found many times. J is TRBJ1-5 and V is TRBV4-2, with no clear D. In germline, CDR1 is LGHNA, CDR2 YNFKEQ. V was shortened by 0 bases and J by 6 bases, with 6 bases between the two germline ends. CDR3 length equals 13 residues. The DNA for the CDR3 is TGTGCCAGCAGCCAAGATCGGGTTCAGCCCCAGCATTTT. Encoded protein: CASSQDRVQPQHF.

There are many counts of this clonotype. This chain links TRBV5-1 with TRBJ2-7, with TRBD1 matching 9 bases. Trimming removed 4 bases from V and 3 bases from J; junction bases left unmatched: 5. The germline gives CDR1 SGHRS, CDR2 YFSETQ. The CDR3 is made up of 14 amino acids. CDR3 nucleotide sequence: TGCGCCAGCAGCCAGGACAGGGGTCGCTACGAGCAGTACTTC. Translating it yields CASSQDRGRYEQYF. Complete variable domain (other parts from reference TRBV5-1 and TRBJ2-7): KAGVTQTPRYLIKTRGQQVTLSCSPISGHRSVSWYQQTPGQGLQFLFEYFSETQRNKGNFPGRFSGRQFSNSRSEMNVSTLELGDSALYLCASSQDRGRYEQYFGPGTRLTVT.

This chain uses TRBV11-2 with TRBJ1-4, with 9 bases aligning to TRBD1. Looked up from germline, CDR1 is SGHAT and CDR2 is FQNNGV. The V gene end was trimmed by 6 bases and the J gene end by 4 bases; junction bases not matched to a gene: 6. The CDR3 loop spans 15 amino acids. CDR3 coding DNA: TGTGCCAGCAGGACAGGGGGGGGGTATAATGAAAAACTGTTTTTT. This translates into CASRTGGGYNEKLFF.

With respect to this clonotype: The junction and the germline gene differ at one end; a read error may be behind it. The V call is TRBV2, the J call TRBJ2-7; the match to TRBD1 covers 11 bases. Looked up from germline, CDR1 is SNHLY and CDR2 is FYNNEI. This CDR3 has 12 residues. CDR3 DNA sequence: TGTGCCAGCAGTTACAAAGCCGGGACAGGGGGCTTC. Amino acid sequence: CASSYKAGTGGF.

This clonotype has at least ten counts. The chain uses TRBV24-1 and TRBJ2-2, with TRBD2 identical over 8 bases. This CDR3 region has 16 residues. Germline V gene sequence: CDR1 KGHDR, CDR2 SFDVKD. The V gene end was trimmed by 5 bases and the J gene end by 4 bases; junction bases not matched to a gene: 8. The DNA for the CDR3 is TGTGCCACCAGTGGTGGCCCCGGGACTAGCACCGGGGAGCTGTTTTTT. It is translated as CATSGGPGTSTGELFF.

The chain employs TRBV12-3 or TRBV12-4 and TRBJ2-3; 7 nucleotides agree with TRBD2. V shed 3 bases, J shed 2 bases, and the junction held 5 bases outside the gene matches. This CDR3 spans 15 amino acids. The CDR3 DNA reads TGTGCCAGCAGTTTGGTCGGGGGGACCACAGATACGCAGTATTTT. Translated: CASSLVGGTTDTQYF.

This clonotype showed up many times. Relative to the germline gene, one junction end is altered; a read error may explain this. The V gene is TRBV28, the J gene TRBJ2-3; 8 positions match TRBD2. The CDR3 loop spans 19 amino acids. Germline V gives CDR1 MDHEN, CDR2 SYDVKM. Written as DNA, the CDR3 is TGTGCCAGCAGTTTTTATCCTTCGTTACTAGCGGAAATCACAGATATGCAGTATTTT. Translated, it gives CASSFYPSLLAEITDMQYF. Full variable domain (missing parts from reference TRBV28 and TRBJ2-3): DVKVTQSSRYLVKRTGEKVFLECVQDMDHENMFWYRQDPGLGLRLIYFSYDVKMKEKGDIPEGYSVSREKKERFSLILESASTNQTSMYLCASSFYPSLLAEITDMQYFGPGTRLTVL.